This is a list of T cell receptor beta chains from one sample in a study of shared clonotypes between healthy human individuals. The table came from immunoSEQ multiplex PCR; TCRdb's copy has only in-frame clones and leaves some out. The sample has approximately 640,000 clones, roughly 91% seen once. Sequencing was carried out using memory CD8+ T cells from PBMCs. All receptors derive from a man in his late teens or twenties in good health. Some clones in this sample may be carry-over from other donors' samples. The CDR3 runs from the conserved cysteine through the conserved F or W. The D gene is left open where the match is weak. Size is stated for part of the rows, as once, few or many counts, or as a class when the clone is expanded.

j_call clone_size d_call v_call cdr3_aa cdr3_nt
TRBJ2-1 - TRBD2 TRBV2 CASSEWLAGDREQFF TGTGCCAGCAGTGAATGGCTAGCGGGAGATAGGGAGCAGTTCTTC
TRBJ1-1 - - TRBV11-1 CASSLDSFLAGSSRAFF TGTGCCAGCAGCTTAGATTCATTCCTAGCCGGCAGCTCGAGGGCTTTCTTT
TRBJ1-2 - - TRBV29-1 CSDGGGSGYTF TGCAGCGATGGTGGTGGGTCCGGCTACACCTTC
TRBJ2-2 - TRBD1 TRBV6-5 CAGGTGDPGELFF TGTGCCGGGGGGACAGGGGACCCCGGGGAGCTGTTTTTT
TRBJ2-5 - TRBD1 TRBV11-1 CASSLGTGVGETQYF TGTGCCAGCAGCCTAGGGACAGGGGTGGGGGAGACCCAGTACTTC
TRBJ2-7 - TRBD2 TRBV30 CAWSVLAGAYEQYF TGTGCCTGGAGTGTGCTAGCGGGCGCCTACGAGCAGTACTTC
TRBJ2-7 - - TRBV6-1 CASSEDGTWLGEQYF TGTGCCAGCAGTGAAGACGGGACATGGCTAGGGGAGCAGTACTTC
TRBJ2-7 - - TRBV28 CASSTGPWHEQYF TGTGCCAGCAGTACTGGGCCTTGGCACGAGCAGTACTTC
TRBJ1-1 - - TRBV7-9 CASSPPDRMNTEAFF TGTGCCAGCAGCCCACCAGACAGAATGAACACTGAAGCTTTCTTT
TRBJ1-1 - TRBD1 TRBV19 CASSETGGGNTEAFF TGTGCCAGTAGTGAAACAGGGGGTGGTAACACTGAAGCTTTCTTT
TRBJ2-3 few - TRBV4-1 CASSQDFPTDTQYF TGCGCCAGCAGCCAGGACTTTCCAACAGATACGCAGTATTTT
TRBJ1-1 few - TRBV29-1 CSVDRSPEAFF TGCAGCGTCGACAGGTCTCCTGAAGCTTTCTTT
TRBJ2-3 - - TRBV4-1 CASSPSPDSTDTQYF TGCGCCAGCAGCCCCTCCCCGGATAGCACAGATACGCAGTATTTT
TRBJ2-7 - - TRBV7-8 CASSASMRYEQYF TGTGCCAGCAGCGCCTCAATGAGGTACGAGCAGTACTTC
TRBJ1-1 - - TRBV7-2 CASSPELRMNTEAFF TGTGCCAGCAGCCCAGAGTTGCGAATGAACACTGAAGCTTTCTTT
TRBJ1-4 - - TRBV6-5 CASSYVGTQGEKLFF TGTGCCAGCAGTTACGTTGGGACCCAAGGTGAAAAACTGTTTTTT
TRBJ2-7 - - TRBV11-3 CASSEQGSYEQYF TGTGCCAGCAGCGAACAGGGTTCCTACGAGCAGTACTTC
TRBJ2-3 - - TRBV10-3 CATWDSADTQYF TGTGCCACCTGGGACTCCGCGGATACGCAGTATTTT
TRBJ2-3 - - TRBV9 CASATGGSSTDTQYF TGTGCCAGCGCAACTGGGGGAAGCAGCACAGATACGCAGTATTTT
TRBJ1-2 few - TRBV7-9 CASSLMGRGHF TGTGCCAGCAGCTTAATGGGCAGAGGCCACTTC
TRBJ2-1 - TRBD2 TRBV19 CASSTGGLAGDRQFF TGTGCCAGTAGTACCGGGGGACTAGCGGGAGATCGTCAGTTCTTC
TRBJ1-2 - TRBD1 TRBV30 CAWKGQGVALNYGYTF TGTGCCTGGAAGGGACAGGGGGTGGCGTTAAACTATGGCTACACCTTC
TRBJ2-2 - TRBD1 TRBV27 CASSKRTGNPGELFF TGTGCCAGCAGTAAAAGGACAGGGAACCCTGGGGAGCTGTTTTTT
TRBJ2-1 once TRBD2 TRBV4-2 CASSHGGSVNEQFF TGTGCCAGCAGCCACGGCGGGAGTGTCAATGAGCAGTTCTTC
TRBJ2-1 - - TRBV7-9 CASRPKHEQFF TGTGCCAGCAGGCCGAAGCATGAGCAGTTCTTC
TRBJ2-7 - - TRBV9 CASSAGYEQYF TGTGCCAGCAGCGCCGGATACGAGCAGTACTTC
TRBJ1-4 - - TRBV21-1 CASSTTGATNEKLFF TGTGCCAGCAGCACAACAGGCGCAACTAATGAAAAACTGTTTTTT
TRBJ2-7 once TRBD1 TRBV4-3 CASSPTRDRDGEQYF TGCGCCAGCAGCCCGACCCGGGACAGGGATGGCGAGCAGTACTTC
TRBJ2-7 - TRBD1 TRBV7-9 CASSPPTGGAYEQYF TGTGCCAGCAGCCCCCCAACAGGGGGCGCGTACGAGCAGTACTTC